This T cell receptor (beta chain) was retrieved from a study of blood T cell repertoires in COVID-19. Study details: PBMCs, B-cell-depleted T cells, or T cells provided the cDNA or gDNA that made up the material.

In the original workflow: For nucleated cells, counts were estimated from reference gene primer amplification. This table comes from immunoSEQ multiplex PCR, and its TCRdb copy is limited to in-frame clones, with some not included. That table furnishes V, J and clone size, whereas the DNA furnished D and trimming. The table lists around 280,000 clones, about 90% of them singletons. CDR1 is LGHNA and CDR2 is YNFKEQ in the germline V gene. The V end was cut by 3 bases, the J end by 6 bases, with 21 bases between. This CDR3 spans 16 amino acids. This TCR derives from a woman aged 25-40 years who had recovered from COVID-19. The chain carries TRBV4-2 and TRBJ2-7; D might be TRBD2 (6 bases). The sequenced sample consisted of peripheral blood. This CDR3 is CASSQNSRAVGSEQYF. As DNA, the CDR3 is TGTGCCAGCAGCCAGAATAGCAGGGCGGTCGGGAGCGAGCAGTACTTC.